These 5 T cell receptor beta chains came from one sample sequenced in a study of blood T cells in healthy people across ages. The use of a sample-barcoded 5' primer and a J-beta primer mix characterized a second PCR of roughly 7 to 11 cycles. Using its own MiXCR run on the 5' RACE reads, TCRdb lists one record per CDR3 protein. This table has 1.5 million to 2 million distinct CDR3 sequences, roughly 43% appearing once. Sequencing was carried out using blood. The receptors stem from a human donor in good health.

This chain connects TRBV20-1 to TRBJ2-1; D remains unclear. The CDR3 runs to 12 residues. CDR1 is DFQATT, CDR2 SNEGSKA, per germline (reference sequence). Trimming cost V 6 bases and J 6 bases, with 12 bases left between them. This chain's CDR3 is CSATTPPNEQFF. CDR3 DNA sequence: TGCAGTGCAACGACTCCTCCCAATGAGCAGTTCTTC.

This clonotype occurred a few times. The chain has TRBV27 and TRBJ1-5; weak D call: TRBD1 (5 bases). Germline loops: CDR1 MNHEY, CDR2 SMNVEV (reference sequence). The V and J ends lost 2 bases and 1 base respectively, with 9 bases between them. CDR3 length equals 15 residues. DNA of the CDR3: TGTGCCAGCAGTTTACTCCAGGGAAGCAATCAGCCCCAGCATTTT. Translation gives CASSLLQGSNQPQHF.

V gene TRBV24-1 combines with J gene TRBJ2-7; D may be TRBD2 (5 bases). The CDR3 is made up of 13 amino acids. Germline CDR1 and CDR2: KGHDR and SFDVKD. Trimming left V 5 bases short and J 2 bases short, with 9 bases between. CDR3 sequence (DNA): TGTGCCACCAGTGCAGCGGCCACCTACGAGCAGTACTTC. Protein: CATSAAATYEQYF.

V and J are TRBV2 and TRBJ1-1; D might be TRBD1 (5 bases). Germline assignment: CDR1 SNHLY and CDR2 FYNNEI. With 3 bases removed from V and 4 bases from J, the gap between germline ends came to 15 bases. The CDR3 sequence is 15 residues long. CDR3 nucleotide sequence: TGTGCCAGCAGTGAGATTGTAGAGGGACGCACTGAAGCTTTCTTT. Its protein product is CASSEIVEGRTEAFF.

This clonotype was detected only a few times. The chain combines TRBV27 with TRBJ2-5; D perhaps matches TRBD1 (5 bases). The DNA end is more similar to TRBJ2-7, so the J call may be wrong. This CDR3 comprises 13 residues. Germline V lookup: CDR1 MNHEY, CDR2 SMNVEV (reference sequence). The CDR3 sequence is CASSDTLGDEQYF. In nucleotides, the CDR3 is TGTGCCAGCAGCGATACCTTAGGGGACGAGCAGTACTTC.